Listed below are T cell receptor beta chains from one sample, sequenced in a study of T cell repertoires in cytomegalovirus infection. Their antigens remain unidentified. From the reads, TCRdb called clonotypes with MiXCR, one entry per CDR3 protein. The sample lists around 710,000 distinct CDR3 sequences, around 29% occurring once. Sequencing was performed on cultured CD8+ T cells from PBMCs, taken from culture after CMV antigen stimulation. These receptors originate from a human donor in good health (CMV status not recorded). Some clones in this sample may be carry-over from other donors' samples. Both conserved end residues are part of each CDR3. The order of the fields is J gene, V gene, clone size, D gene, CDR3 DNA, CDR3 protein. The D gene is left open where the match is weak. Some rows have no size entry. The others give once, few or many, or a class for an expanded clone.

J gene: TRBJ2-1
V gene: TRBV7-9
clone size: -
D gene: -
CDR3 DNA: TGTGCCAGCAGTTATCAGGAGAGCTCCTACAATGAGCAGTTCTTC
CDR3 protein: CASSYQESSYNEQFF

J gene: TRBJ2-3
V gene: TRBV4-1
clone size: few
D gene: TRBD2
CDR3 DNA: TGCGCCAGCAGCCTCAAGATCAGGGGAGCTAGCGGGGGGCCGGACACAGATACGCAGTATTTT
CDR3 protein: CASSLKIRGASGGPDTDTQYF

J gene: TRBJ2-1
V gene: TRBV12-3/TRBV12-4
clone size: -
D gene: -
CDR3 DNA: TGTGCCAGCACCCAGGGACTTTTGAATGAGCAGTTCTTC
CDR3 protein: CASTQGLLNEQFF

J gene: TRBJ2-2
V gene: TRBV27
clone size: -
D gene: TRBD2
CDR3 DNA: TGTGCCAGCAGTTCCCTCCCTCGGGTAGCGGGGGGGCACACCGGGGAGCTGTTTTTT
CDR3 protein: CASSSLPRVAGGHTGELFF

J gene: TRBJ2-4
V gene: TRBV7-2
clone size: -
D gene: -
CDR3 DNA: TGTGCCAGCAGCTTCTTACAGCCAGGGATAGCCAGAAACATTCAGTACTTC
CDR3 protein: CASSFLQPGIARNIQYF

J gene: TRBJ1-1
V gene: TRBV28
clone size: few
D gene: -
CDR3 DNA: TGTGCCAGCAAAACGGACGGGGGGACTGAAGCTTTCTTT
CDR3 protein: CASKTDGGTEAFF

J gene: TRBJ2-5
V gene: TRBV27
clone size: few
D gene: -
CDR3 DNA: TGTGCCAGCAGTTTTGGGGGAACAGAGACCCAGTACTTC
CDR3 protein: CASSFGGTETQYF

J gene: TRBJ1-2
V gene: TRBV2
clone size: -
D gene: -
CDR3 DNA: TGTGCCAGCAGTGAAGGCCAGGGGCGCGGCTATGGCTACACCTTC
CDR3 protein: CASSEGQGRGYGYTF

J gene: TRBJ1-1
V gene: TRBV27
clone size: -
D gene: -
CDR3 DNA: TGTGCCAGCAGTTTATCCGCTTACCGGTTTGAAGCTTTCTTT
CDR3 protein: CASSLSAYRFEAFF

J gene: TRBJ2-2
V gene: TRBV12-3/TRBV12-4
clone size: few
D gene: -
CDR3 DNA: TGTGCCAGCAGTTTTGGTCGGTGGGAGCTGTTTTTT
CDR3 protein: CASSFGRWELFF

J gene: TRBJ2-5
V gene: TRBV19
clone size: -
D gene: TRBD1
CDR3 DNA: TGTGCCAGTAGTATAGATTCCACAGGGGGAGAGACCCAGTACTTC
CDR3 protein: CASSIDSTGGETQYF

J gene: TRBJ1-1
V gene: TRBV6-2/TRBV6-3
clone size: -
D gene: -
CDR3 DNA: TGTGCCAGCAGTTACTCGTACAACGGAAACACTGAAGCTTTCTTT
CDR3 protein: CASSYSYNGNTEAFF

J gene: TRBJ1-5
V gene: TRBV5-5
clone size: few
D gene: TRBD1
CDR3 DNA: TGTGCCAGCAGCTTGGATTGGACAGGGGGGCAGCCCCAGCATTTT
CDR3 protein: CASSLDWTGGQPQHF

J gene: TRBJ2-1
V gene: TRBV29-1
clone size: -
D gene: TRBD2
CDR3 DNA: TGCAGCGTTGAGTCTAGCGGGGGGGAAGTGGAGCAGTTCTTC
CDR3 protein: CSVESSGGEVEQFF